This T cell receptor (beta chain) was sequenced for a study of T cells in Graves' hyperthyroidism and ophthalmopathy. As regards this clonotype: Its target is unknown.

Amplified TCR beta CDR3 regions came from RNA transcripts. HTBI primers drove first-round RT-PCR of the TCR CDR3. Each CDR3 protein is one row after TCRdb ran MiXCR on the multiplex PCR reads. The sample lists roughly 750,000 distinct CDR3 sequences, less than 20% occurring once. Study results and limitations: Ophthalmopathy and stable hyperthyroidism were separated by a 13 V-J model.

The hyperthyroidism was newly diagnosed and had lasted under 2 months; the patients were aged 18 to 65. Uncontrolled infection, other autoimmune disease, pregnancy or lactation led to exclusion. The PBMCs studied were ones that came from around 10 ml fresh peripheral blood. Germline V gene data show CDR1 as SGDLS and CDR2 as YYNGEE. This CDR3 comprises 15 residues. Trimming cost V 2 bases and J 4 bases; bases outside gene matches: 2. This chain joins TRBV9 and TRBJ2-5; 13 bases are a match to TRBD2. This clonotype originated in a man aged 18 to 30 with Graves' hyperthyroidism. What was sequenced was blood. CDR3 residues: CASSVRLAGGETQYF. The CDR3 DNA follows: TGTGCCAGCAGCGTCCGACTAGCGGGAGGAGAGACCCAGTACTTC.